A selection of T cell receptor beta chains follows, all from one sample in a study of OX40 agonist ivuxolimab in advanced cancers. Some clones are missing from TCRdb's copy, which holds only in-frame ones; the method was immunoSEQ multiplex PCR. This repertoire shows about 72,000 clones, around 83% found once; its top ten account for 2% to 2.5%. Material: CD4+ or CD8+ T cells sorted from blood, obtained in a trial of the OX40 agonist ivuxolimab. The receptors come from an adult with an advanced solid tumor such as melanoma, head and neck, liver or kidney cancer. The CDR3 runs from the conserved cysteine through the conserved F or W. The D gene is left open where the match is weak. Clone size is given for some rows only: seen once, a few or many times, or a class if the clone is expanded.

J gene,V gene,D gene,clone size,CDR3 DNA,CDR3 protein
TRBJ2-7,TRBV7-2,TRBD2,.,TGTGCCAGCAGCCCCGGAGTGGCTAGCGGGTACGAGCAGTACTTC,CASSPGVASGYEQYF
TRBJ1-2,TRBV6-1,TRBD1,.,TGTGCCAGCAGTGTCGCGACAGGGGGACATAATAACTATGGCTACACCTTC,CASSVATGGHNNYGYTF
TRBJ1-2,TRBV6-1,.,few,TGTGCCAGCAGTGGACAGACTAACTATGGCTACACCTTC,CASSGQTNYGYTF
TRBJ1-1,TRBV27,.,.,TGTGCCAGCAGTGACCCCACCGGGAGACCAAACACTGAAGCTTTCTTT,CASSDPTGRPNTEAFF
TRBJ2-2,TRBV7-2,.,.,TGTGCCAGCAGCTTAGACTCGAACACCGGGGAGCTGTTTTTT,CASSLDSNTGELFF
TRBJ1-4,TRBV6-5,.,.,TGTGCCAGCAGTTATCTGGGAGGGCATGAAAAACTGTTTTTT,CASSYLGGHEKLFF
TRBJ2-5,TRBV28,TRBD2,.,TGTGCCAGCAGTCCCCTTCGGGAGGGCCAAGAGACCCAGTACTTC,CASSPLREGQETQYF
TRBJ2-7,TRBV19,.,.,TGTGCCAGTCAAGATAAGAGTATTTCTAGCCGCAGCGAGCAGTACTTC,CASQDKSISSRSEQYF
TRBJ2-5,TRBV25-1,.,.,TGTGCCAGCAGTTCCCCTGGTAAAGAGACCCAGTACTTC,CASSSPGKETQYF
TRBJ2-5,TRBV5-1,.,.,TGCGCCAGCAGCTTAGGTGGGGGCTTGGGAGAGACCCAGTACTTC,CASSLGGGLGETQYF
TRBJ2-1,TRBV5-1,TRBD1,.,TGCGCCAGCAGCTTGGGAAGGACAGGGGCGCGTCTGGATGAGCAGTTCTTC,CASSLGRTGARLDEQFF
TRBJ2-7,TRBV6-1,TRBD2,.,TGTGCCAGCAAACTAGCGGGAGAGGGCGAGCAGTACTTC,CASKLAGEGEQYF
TRBJ2-3,TRBV7-2,.,.,TGTGCCAGCAGCTTACTTGGCGGGGATAGCACAGATACGCAGTATTTT,CASSLLGGDSTDTQYF
TRBJ2-7,TRBV7-3,.,.,TGTGCCAGCAGCTTGGGGGTAGCCGGCTACGAGCAGTACTTC,CASSLGVAGYEQYF
TRBJ2-1,TRBV18,.,.,TGTGCCAGCCAGGCAGAGAATGAGCAGTTCTTC,CASQAENEQFF
TRBJ2-7,TRBV6-5,.,.,TGTGCCAGCAGTTACTCGAGTGGACAAGGATACGAGCAGTACTTC,CASSYSSGQGYEQYF
TRBJ2-1,TRBV19,TRBD2,.,TGTGCCAGTAGTGAGATACTAGCGGGGGCGTACAATGAGCAGTTCTTC,CASSEILAGAYNEQFF
TRBJ1-2,TRBV5-5,.,.,TGTGCCAGCAGCAGTCTGTTCAGTAGGCTTAACTATGGCTACACCTTC,CASSSLFSRLNYGYTF
TRBJ2-6,TRBV7-8,.,.,TGTGCCAGCACCGAGGGAGAGCGTACTGGGGCCAACGTCCTGACTTTC,CASTEGERTGANVLTF
TRBJ2-5,TRBV11-2,.,.,TGTGCCAGCAGCTTAGGAGGACAAGAGACCCAGTACTTC,CASSLGGQETQYF
TRBJ2-5,TRBV15,.,.,TGTGCCACCAGCAGCACGCTAGATCAAGAGACCCAGTACTTC,CATSSTLDQETQYF
TRBJ1-3,TRBV29-1,.,few,TGCAGCGTTGCTCAGGGGCAGGACACCATATATTTT,CSVAQGQDTIYF
TRBJ2-7,TRBV28,.,.,TGTGCCAGCAGTTTAGACAGTGCCTACGAGCAGTACTTC,CASSLDSAYEQYF
TRBJ2-7,TRBV21-1,.,.,TGTGCCAGCAGGAGGGCCCTATCCTACGAGCAGTACTTC,CASRRALSYEQYF
TRBJ1-6,TRBV28,TRBD1,.,TGTGCCAGCAGCCTCCGGGACAGGGACAATTCACCCCTCCACTTT,CASSLRDRDNSPLHF
TRBJ1-1,TRBV6-5,.,.,TGTGCCAGCAGTTCCGTCGGGCGGGGAGCTTTCTTT,CASSSVGRGAFF
TRBJ2-2,TRBV6-4,.,.,TGTGCCAGCAGTGACTCTGGGGACACCGGGGAGCTGTTTTTT,CASSDSGDTGELFF
TRBJ2-5,TRBV7-9,.,many,TGTGCCAGCAGCCCCCAAGCCGTGCCGTATCAAGAGACCCAGTACTTC,CASSPQAVPYQETQYF
TRBJ2-7,TRBV19,TRBD2,.,TGTGCCAGTAACGATCCCCCTAGCGGGAGGTCCGAGCAGTACTTC,CASNDPPSGRSEQYF
TRBJ1-6,TRBV30,.,.,TGTGCCTGGAGAAGCATTAGGGGATATAATTCACCCCTCCACTTT,CAWRSIRGYNSPLHF
TRBJ2-7,TRBV11-2,.,.,TGTGCCAGCAGCTTAGAGCAGGGTTATTCGAGGCAGTACTTC,CASSLEQGYSRQYF
TRBJ2-7,TRBV7-6,.,.,TGTGCCAGCAGTACGCCAGGTTTTTCCTACGAGCAGTACTTC,CASSTPGFSYEQYF
TRBJ2-1,TRBV5-4,TRBD2,.,TGTGCCAGCAGCTCTCCGGGGCCTAGCGGGGGGCACAATGAGCAGTTCTTC,CASSSPGPSGGHNEQFF
TRBJ1-1,TRBV6-6,.,few,TGTGCCAGCAGTTCAAAGAACACTGAAGCTTTCTTT,CASSSKNTEAFF
TRBJ1-2,TRBV7-2,TRBD1,.,TGTGCCAGCAGCAAATGGGGACAGGGTGACGATGGCTACACCTTC,CASSKWGQGDDGYTF
TRBJ1-4,TRBV28,TRBD1,.,TGTGCCAGCAGTTCACCGGGACAGGGGAGATTAAATGAAAAACTGTTTTTT,CASSSPGQGRLNEKLFF
TRBJ2-7,TRBV6-4,TRBD2,.,TGTGCCAGCAGCGGGGACCTGCCCGGGACTAGCGGGAGGGCCACCGAGCAGTACTTC,CASSGDLPGTSGRATEQYF
TRBJ1-2,TRBV11-2,.,.,TGTGCCAGCAGCTTACAGGGGCGGGGCTACACCTTC,CASSLQGRGYTF
TRBJ2-4,TRBV19,.,once,TGTGCCAGTAGTATAGATCCGGGGGCGAGTGACATTCAGTACTTC,CASSIDPGASDIQYF
TRBJ2-1,TRBV14,.,once,TGTGCCAGCAGCCCTCAAGTAGGGGGGACGGCTCGCCATGAGCAGTTCTTC,CASSPQVGGTARHEQFF
TRBJ1-1,TRBV11-2,TRBD1,.,TGTGCCAGCAGCTCCCCAATACTTCGGACAGGTGAAGCTTTCTTT,CASSSPILRTGEAFF
TRBJ2-1,TRBV5-4,.,.,TGTGCCAGCAGCTCGCCGGCAACCCTTAACAATGAGCAGTTCTTC,CASSSPATLNNEQFF
TRBJ2-3,TRBV4-3,.,.,TGCGCCAGCAGCCAAGCGGGAGCAGATACGCAGTATTTT,CASSQAGADTQYF
TRBJ1-4,TRBV4-1,.,.,TGCGCCAGCAGCCAAGAACCTACAGGGACGGGTCATGAAAAACTGTTTTTT,CASSQEPTGTGHEKLFF
TRBJ2-6,TRBV18,.,.,TGTGCCAGCTCACCACCGGCAGGGGGGAGCTCTGGGGCCAACGTCCTGACTTTC,CASSPPAGGSSGANVLTF
TRBJ2-7,TRBV6-1,.,.,TGTGCCAGCAGCGCGACTAACTCCTACGAGCAGTACTTC,CASSATNSYEQYF
TRBJ2-5,TRBV25-1,TRBD1,few,TGTGCCAGCAGATCACAGGGGAACCTTGGGACCCAGTACTTC,CASRSQGNLGTQYF
TRBJ2-6,TRBV27,.,.,TGTGCCAGCAGTTTGAACAACGGCGGGGCCAACGTCCTGACTTTC,CASSLNNGGANVLTF
TRBJ1-5,TRBV19,.,.,TGTGCCAGTAGTACCCCTGGGGGGCGAGGACAGCCCCAGCATTTT,CASSTPGGRGQPQHF
TRBJ2-4,TRBV20-1,.,.,TGCAGTGCTAGGCCCGGAAACATTCAGTACTTC,CSARPGNIQYF
TRBJ1-1,TRBV11-1,.,.,TGTGCCAGCAGCGCAAACGGACAGCTGAACACTGAAGCTTTCTTT,CASSANGQLNTEAFF